The clone carrying this TCR beta chain was found a few times. The antigen is unknown. The data belong to a study of CD8+CD57+ T cells in acquired aplastic anemia. Study results and limitations: Common to patients and controls were 25 to 30 CD8+ CDR3 sequences.

The TCR beta profiling, which covered VDJ combination and CDR3 sequence, was carried out using genomic DNA as the template. A single record per CDR3 protein comes from TCRdb applying MiXCR to the reads. The sample contains 150,000 or so distinct CDR3 sequences, approximately 60% of which appear only once. Germline V lookup: CDR1 SQVTM, CDR2 ANQGSEA. The CDR3 is made up of 13 amino acids. The germline V and J ends were trimmed by 7 bases and 1 base, with 13 bases remaining between them. The chain has TRBV29-1 and TRBJ1-1; no clear D gene. The sequenced sample consisted of sorted CD4+, CD8+, or CD8+CD57+ T cells (not recorded which) from PBMCs. This TCR derives from a human donor in good health. The CDR3 here is CSAMDASNTEAFF. Here the CDR3 DNA reads TGCAGCGCTATGGACGCCTCGAACACTGAAGCTTTCTTT.